This is a list of T cell receptor beta chains from one sample in a study of blood T cell repertoires in COVID-19. The repertoire was sequenced with immunoSEQ multiplex PCR; TCRdb's copy has only in-frame clones and lacks some. The data contain over 150,000 clones, around 84% of them singletons. The sequenced sample was peripheral blood. These receptors originate from a man aged 45-65 years with active or convalescent COVID-19. Each CDR3 is given with its conserved first and last residue. The order of the fields is V gene, J gene, CDR3 protein.

v_call: TRBV6-5
j_call: TRBJ1-6
cdr3_aa: CASSYLRGPRNSPLHF

v_call: TRBV5-5
j_call: TRBJ1-4
cdr3_aa: CASARGAREKLFF

v_call: TRBV4-2
j_call: TRBJ1-5
cdr3_aa: CASSQDIQASNQPQHF

v_call: TRBV25-1
j_call: TRBJ2-3
cdr3_aa: CASSDSGTGDTDTQYF

v_call: TRBV28
j_call: TRBJ1-1
cdr3_aa: CASSLGTRVDTEAFF

v_call: TRBV10-3
j_call: TRBJ1-1
cdr3_aa: CAIADREQNEAFF

v_call: TRBV7-3
j_call: TRBJ2-1
cdr3_aa: CASSPRGGFGQFF

v_call: TRBV6-1
j_call: TRBJ2-1
cdr3_aa: CASSERYNEQFF

v_call: TRBV5-6
j_call: TRBJ2-3
cdr3_aa: CASSFSGSTDTQYF

v_call: TRBV27
j_call: TRBJ2-1
cdr3_aa: CASSSFRGTGWNEQFF

v_call: TRBV13
j_call: TRBJ2-1
cdr3_aa: CASSLVSLAGGDHEQFF

v_call: TRBV18
j_call: TRBJ2-7
cdr3_aa: CASSPGTGSYEQYF

v_call: TRBV6-5
j_call: TRBJ2-7
cdr3_aa: CASSYDRGFEQYF

v_call: TRBV18
j_call: TRBJ2-7
cdr3_aa: CASSTGLAGGGEQYF

v_call: TRBV6-5
j_call: TRBJ1-2
cdr3_aa: CASSYSTLPGVHGYTF

v_call: TRBV21-1
j_call: TRBJ2-2
cdr3_aa: CASSHYLGHGELFF

v_call: TRBV2
j_call: TRBJ1-1
cdr3_aa: CASRVTARLNTEAFF

v_call: TRBV7-2
j_call: TRBJ1-2
cdr3_aa: CASSPKTGGGYGYTF

v_call: TRBV25-1
j_call: TRBJ2-3
cdr3_aa: CASSDHGSGVSTDTQYF

v_call: TRBV19
j_call: TRBJ1-2
cdr3_aa: CASSTDRDGGYTF

v_call: TRBV15
j_call: TRBJ1-5
cdr3_aa: CATSRTGASNQPQHF

v_call: TRBV6-2/TRBV6-3
j_call: TRBJ1-1
cdr3_aa: CASSYGDRKAFF

v_call: TRBV7-3
j_call: TRBJ2-7
cdr3_aa: CASSLSGAGRPYEQYF

v_call: TRBV28
j_call: TRBJ1-1
cdr3_aa: CASSLVPINTEAFF